This entry features one T cell receptor beta chain sequence. Naive CD8 sequencing libraries were generated from 20,000 to 1,000,000 sorted cells, with 10%, 30% or 50% RNA as input. This sample was taken from a study of molecular identifiers for immune sequencing clone quantification. Germline loops: CDR1 SGHTA, CDR2 FQGNSA. V lost 1 base, J lost 0 bases, and 7 bases lay in between. The CDR3 is 15 residues long. Generation of bulk TCR libraries relied on previously described methods and listed TCR primers. TCRdb processed the PCR reads anew with MiXCR; each CDR3 protein has one entry. This table has tens of thousands of distinct CDR3 sequences, around 20% appearing once.

Sequenced sample: naive CD8+ T cells from blood, with Jurkat cell RNA spiked in. Regarding subset: FACS-sorted CD8+CD4-CCR7+CD45RA+ naive T cells. The rearrangement uses TRBV7-2 and TRBJ1-3, with D uncertain. This TCR came from a human donor in good health. Some libraries in this study had Jurkat cell RNA spiked in. The CDR3 spells CASSLDQSSGNTIYF. DNA for the CDR3: TGTGCCAGCAGCTTAGACCAGAGCTCTGGAAACACCATATATTTT.